The rows below give T cell receptor beta chains drawn from one sample of a study of Ad26.COV2.S vaccination and SARS-CoV-2 variants. TCRdb's table, derived via immunoSEQ multiplex PCR, lists solely in-frame clones and lacks some. The data contain about 410,000 clones, around 85% of them seen just once; the ten biggest clones take up more than 3%. This material consisted of peripheral blood, taken in a trial of Ad26.COV2.S vaccine versus placebo. The receptors shown here come from a person aged 18-60 years who received the Ad26.COV2.S COVID-19 vaccine or a placebo. Both conserved end residues are trimmed from each CDR3. Not all rows give a size; the values are once, few, many and, for expanded clones, a class.

j_call: TRBJ1-5
cdr3_length: 10
clone_size: -
v_call: TRBV6-1
cdr3_aa: ASSETWEPQH

j_call: TRBJ1-5
cdr3_length: 12
clone_size: -
v_call: TRBV19
cdr3_aa: ASRKGQSNQPQH

j_call: TRBJ1-2
cdr3_length: 11
clone_size: -
v_call: TRBV7-2
cdr3_aa: ASSFYYGDGYT

j_call: TRBJ2-3
cdr3_length: 14
clone_size: -
v_call: TRBV5-5
cdr3_aa: ASSLELAGGLDTQY

j_call: TRBJ2-2
cdr3_length: 12
clone_size: -
v_call: TRBV5-1
cdr3_aa: ASSLGTNTGELF

j_call: TRBJ1-5
cdr3_length: 15
clone_size: -
v_call: TRBV5-3
cdr3_aa: ARSPRVRVGDNQPQH

j_call: TRBJ1-6
cdr3_length: 13
clone_size: -
v_call: TRBV5-1
cdr3_aa: ASSLAQGVNSPLH

j_call: TRBJ1-4
cdr3_length: 13
clone_size: few
v_call: TRBV5-1
cdr3_aa: ASSADSPTNEKLF

j_call: TRBJ2-5
cdr3_length: 12
clone_size: -
v_call: TRBV10-1
cdr3_aa: ASSEGTLTETQY

j_call: TRBJ2-2
cdr3_length: 17
clone_size: few
v_call: TRBV6-1
cdr3_aa: ASSAGNPGLIGNTGELF

j_call: TRBJ1-1
cdr3_length: 12
clone_size: -
v_call: TRBV29-1
cdr3_aa: SVEEIGLYTEAF

j_call: TRBJ1-1
cdr3_length: 13
clone_size: -
v_call: TRBV6-5
cdr3_aa: ASVAAGGGNTEAF

j_call: TRBJ2-1
cdr3_length: 14
clone_size: few
v_call: TRBV6-4
cdr3_aa: ASSDDSGGAANEQF

j_call: TRBJ1-5
cdr3_length: 13
clone_size: -
v_call: TRBV6-1
cdr3_aa: ASSEGQGVHQPQH

j_call: TRBJ1-4
cdr3_length: 12
clone_size: -
v_call: TRBV14
cdr3_aa: ASSLEGGNEKLF

j_call: TRBJ2-2
cdr3_length: 11
clone_size: -
v_call: TRBV6-2/TRBV6-3
cdr3_aa: ASSRGSTGELF

j_call: TRBJ1-5
cdr3_length: 13
clone_size: -
v_call: TRBV6-1
cdr3_aa: ASSEGPGLDQPQH